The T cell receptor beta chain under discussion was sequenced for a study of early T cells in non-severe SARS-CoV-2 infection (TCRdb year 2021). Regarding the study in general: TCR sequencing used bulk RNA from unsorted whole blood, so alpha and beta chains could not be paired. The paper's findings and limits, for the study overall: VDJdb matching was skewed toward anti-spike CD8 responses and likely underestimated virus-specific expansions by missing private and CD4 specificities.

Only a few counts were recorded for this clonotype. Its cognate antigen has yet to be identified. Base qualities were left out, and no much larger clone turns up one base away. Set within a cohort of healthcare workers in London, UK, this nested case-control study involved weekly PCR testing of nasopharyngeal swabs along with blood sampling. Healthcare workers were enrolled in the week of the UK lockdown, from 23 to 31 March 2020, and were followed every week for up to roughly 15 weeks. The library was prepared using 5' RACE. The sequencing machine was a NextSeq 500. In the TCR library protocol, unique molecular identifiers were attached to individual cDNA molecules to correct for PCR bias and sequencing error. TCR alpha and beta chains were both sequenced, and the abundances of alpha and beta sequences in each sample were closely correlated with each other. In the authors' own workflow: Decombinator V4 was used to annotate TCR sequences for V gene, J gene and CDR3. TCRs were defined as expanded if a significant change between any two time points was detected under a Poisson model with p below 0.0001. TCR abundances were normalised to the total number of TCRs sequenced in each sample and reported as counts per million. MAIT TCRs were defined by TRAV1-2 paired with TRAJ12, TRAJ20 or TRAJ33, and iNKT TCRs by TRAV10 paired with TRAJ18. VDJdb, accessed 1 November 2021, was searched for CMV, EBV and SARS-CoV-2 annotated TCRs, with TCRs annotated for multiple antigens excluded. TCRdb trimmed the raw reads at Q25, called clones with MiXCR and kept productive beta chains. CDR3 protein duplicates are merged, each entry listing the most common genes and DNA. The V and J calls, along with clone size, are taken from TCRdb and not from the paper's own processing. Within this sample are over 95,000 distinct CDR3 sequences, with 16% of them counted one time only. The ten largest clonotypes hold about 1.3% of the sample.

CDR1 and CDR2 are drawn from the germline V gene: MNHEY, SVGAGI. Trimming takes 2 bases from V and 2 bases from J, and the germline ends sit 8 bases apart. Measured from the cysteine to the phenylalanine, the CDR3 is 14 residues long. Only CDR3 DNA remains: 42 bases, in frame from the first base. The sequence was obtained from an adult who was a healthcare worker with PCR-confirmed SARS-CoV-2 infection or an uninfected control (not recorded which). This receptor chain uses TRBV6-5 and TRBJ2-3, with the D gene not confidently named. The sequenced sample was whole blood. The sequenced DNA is TGTGCCAGCAGTTACAGGACGGTCACAGATACGCAGTATTTT. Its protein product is CASSYRTVTDTQYF.